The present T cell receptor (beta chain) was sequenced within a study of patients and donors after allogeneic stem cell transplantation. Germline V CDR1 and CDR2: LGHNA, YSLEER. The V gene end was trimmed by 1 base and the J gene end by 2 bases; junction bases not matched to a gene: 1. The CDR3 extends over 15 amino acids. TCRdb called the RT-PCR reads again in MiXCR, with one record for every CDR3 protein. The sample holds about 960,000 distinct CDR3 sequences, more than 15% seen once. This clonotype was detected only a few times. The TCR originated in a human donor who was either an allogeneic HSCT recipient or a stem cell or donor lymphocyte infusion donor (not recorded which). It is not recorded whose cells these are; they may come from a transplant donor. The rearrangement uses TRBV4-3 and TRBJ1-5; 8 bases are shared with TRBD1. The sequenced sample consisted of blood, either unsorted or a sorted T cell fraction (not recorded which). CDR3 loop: CASSQAGQGNQPQHF. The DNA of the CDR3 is TGCGCCAGCAGCCAAGCGGGACAGGGCAATCAGCCCCAGCATTTT.